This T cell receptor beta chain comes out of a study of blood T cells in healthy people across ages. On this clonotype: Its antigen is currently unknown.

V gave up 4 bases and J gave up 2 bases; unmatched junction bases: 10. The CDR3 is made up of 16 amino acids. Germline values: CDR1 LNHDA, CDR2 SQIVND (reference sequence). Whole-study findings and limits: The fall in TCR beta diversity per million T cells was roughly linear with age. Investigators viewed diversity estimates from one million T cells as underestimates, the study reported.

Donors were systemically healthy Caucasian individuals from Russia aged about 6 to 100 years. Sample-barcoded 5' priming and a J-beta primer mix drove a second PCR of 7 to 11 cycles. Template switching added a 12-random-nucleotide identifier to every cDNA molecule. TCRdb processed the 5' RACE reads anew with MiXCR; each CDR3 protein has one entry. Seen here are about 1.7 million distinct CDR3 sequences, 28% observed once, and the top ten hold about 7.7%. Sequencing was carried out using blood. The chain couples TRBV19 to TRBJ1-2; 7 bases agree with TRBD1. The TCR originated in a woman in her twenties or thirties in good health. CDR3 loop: CASSSGDREPNYGYTF. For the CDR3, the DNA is TGTGCCAGTAGTAGCGGAGACAGGGAACCCAACTATGGCTACACCTTC.